The clone carrying this T cell receptor (beta chain) was found many times. Its antigen is unknown. Clones were sequenced by immunoSEQ multiplex PCR, and TCRdb holds only the in-frame ones, with some missing. The data show about 39,000 clones, none appearing only once, with approximately 4.9% held by the ten largest. The data derive from a study of T cells after posttransplantation cyclophosphamide. Study outcomes and limitations: TRB clonality was highly associated with recipient CMV seropositivity and reactivation.

CDR3 length: 15 amino acids. CDR1 is SGDLS, CDR2 YYNGEE, per germline. After removal of 4 bases from V and 3 bases from J, the junction contained 6 bases not matched to a gene. The TCR sequence derives from a woman aged 45-59 years in good health and a related stem cell transplant donor. The J gene is TRBJ2-7, the V gene TRBV9; 11 positions match TRBD2. The sequencing input was PBMCs. CDR3 region: CASSPHTSGGYEQYF. The CDR3 DNA reads as TGTGCCAGCAGCCCCCATACTAGCGGGGGCTACGAGCAGTACTTC.